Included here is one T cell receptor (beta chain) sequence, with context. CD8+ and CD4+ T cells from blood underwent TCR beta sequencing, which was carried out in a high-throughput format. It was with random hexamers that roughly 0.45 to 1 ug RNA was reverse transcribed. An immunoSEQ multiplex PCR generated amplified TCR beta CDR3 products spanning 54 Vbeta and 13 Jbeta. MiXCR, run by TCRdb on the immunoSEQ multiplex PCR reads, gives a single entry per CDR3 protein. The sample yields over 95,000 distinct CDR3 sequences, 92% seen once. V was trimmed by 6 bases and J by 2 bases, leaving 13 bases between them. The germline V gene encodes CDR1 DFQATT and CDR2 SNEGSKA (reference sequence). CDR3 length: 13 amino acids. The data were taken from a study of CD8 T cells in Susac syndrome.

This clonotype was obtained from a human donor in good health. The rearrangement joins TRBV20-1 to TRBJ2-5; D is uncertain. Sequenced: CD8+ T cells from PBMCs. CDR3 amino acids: CSAYRAGQETQYF. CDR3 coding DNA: TGCAGTGCGTACCGGGCCGGACAAGAGACCCAGTACTTC.